The next 5 T cell receptor beta chains were all read from a single sample in a study of Ad26.COV2.S vaccination and SARS-CoV-2 variants. TCRdb's copy holds only in-frame clones and misses some; the assay was immunoSEQ multiplex PCR. The sample has over 400,000 clones, about 92% seen once; the top ten hold approximately 1.7%. Treatment: 19 received Ad26.COV2.S at low or high dose, single or two shots; roughly five received placebo; per-sample allocation not given. Repertoires come from day 63 after the first vaccine or placebo injection. The specimen was peripheral blood, collected in a trial of Ad26.COV2.S vaccine versus placebo. The receptors derive from a person aged 18-60 years who received the Ad26.COV2.S COVID-19 vaccine or a placebo.

This chain links TRBV28 with TRBJ2-3; D might be TRBD1 or TRBD2, each matching 5 bases. Looked up from germline, CDR1 is MDHEN and CDR2 is SYDVKM. This CDR3 spans 15 amino acids. V lost 5 bases to trimming and J lost 1 base, with 13 bases between them. CDR3 DNA: TGTGCCAGCAGTGCCCGCTTGGGGGGCACAGATACGCAGTATTTT. This encodes CASSARLGGTDTQYF. Based on the CDR3 plus reference TRBV28 and TRBJ2-3, the full variable domain is DVKVTQSSRYLVKRTGEKVFLECVQDMDHENMFWYRQDPGLGLRLIYFSYDVKMKEKGDIPEGYSVSREKKERFSLILESASTNQTSMYLCASSARLGGTDTQYFGPGTRLTVL.

V usage is TRBV19 and J usage is TRBJ1-3; D not certain. CDR1 is LNHDA, CDR2 SQIVND, per germline (reference sequence). V lost 3 bases, J lost 4 bases, and 16 bases lay in between. This CDR3 contains 16 residues. The CDR3: CASSIDVNRRGNTIYF. Here the CDR3 DNA reads TGTGCCAGTAGTATCGACGTCAATCGTCGCGGAAACACCATATATTTT.

In its sample, this clone was seen once. The V and J genes are TRBV7-2 and TRBJ2-2, with D possibly matching TRBD2 (6 bases). V lost 5 bases to trimming and J lost 3 bases, with 10 bases between them. Germline CDR1 SGHTA, CDR2 FQGNSA. This CDR3 is built from 14 residues. For the CDR3, the DNA is TGTGCCAGCAGCCCACTAGCTTACACCGGGGAGCTGTTTTTT. Translated, it gives CASSPLAYTGELFF.

The genes are TRBV15 and TRBJ2-7; D might be TRBD1 (6 bases). The CDR3 spans 14 residues. Germline CDR1 LNHNV, CDR2 YYDKDF (reference sequence). With 0 bases removed from V and 3 bases from J, the gap between germline ends came to 9 bases. CDR3 in amino acids: CATSRDRTVYEQYF. CDR3 in DNA: TGTGCCACCAGCAGAGACCGGACAGTCTACGAGCAGTACTTC.

This clone was seen only once. J is TRBJ1-4 and V is TRBV27; D ambiguous. The CDR3 sequence is 15 residues long. Germline V lookup: CDR1 MNHEY, CDR2 SMNVEV (reference sequence). V was cut by 0 bases and J by 4 bases, with 9 bases left in between. CDR3 residues: CASSLSRAYNEKLFF. The CDR3 DNA reads TGTGCCAGCAGTTTATCTAGGGCGTATAATGAAAAACTGTTTTTT.